These 11 T cell receptor beta chains were sequenced from one sample in a study of cytomegalovirus exposure and HLA in healthy donors (TCRdb year 2017). Library generation was performed with the immunoSEQ multiplex PCR assay. A mixture of 60 forward primers for TCR Vbeta segments and 13 reverse primers for TCR Jbeta segments was used in the multiplex PCR. Drawn from immuneACCESS, this table holds only the in-frame rearrangements with V and J called that TCRdb kept. Clones are partly lost; checked studies trace under half to an unresolved V gene and leave the rest unexplained. The sample table contains about 130,000 clones; only one count was recorded for 75% to 90% of them. 1% of the sample belongs to the ten largest clones. Sequencing input: PBMCs. These receptors were collected from a man aged 35 to 55 in good health and CMV-seronegative.

The chain joins TRBV11-2 to TRBJ1-6, with 7 bases identical to TRBD1. The CDR3 extends over 14 amino acids. V lost 2 bases, J lost 10 bases, and 5 bases stayed unmatched. Germline V gene lookup returns CDR1 SGHAT and CDR2 FQNNGV. CDR3 sequence: CASSLSEGASPLHF. The CDR3 region has the DNA TGTGCCAGCAGCTTATCGGAGGGGGCCTCACCCCTCCACTTT.

This chain uses TRBV30 with TRBJ2-7, with TRBD1 matching 12 bases. The CDR3 sequence is 14 residues long. Germline V gene lookup returns CDR1 GTSNPN and CDR2 SVGIG (reference sequence). With V trimmed by 5 bases and J by 7 bases, 9 bases remained unmatched. The CDR3 region is CAWAPGQGAREQYF. The CDR3 region has the DNA TGTGCCTGGGCCCCGGGACAGGGGGCCCGGGAGCAGTACTTC.

The gene calls are TRBV29-1 and TRBJ2-7, with D perhaps matching TRBD1 (6 bases). Between the trimmed V and J ends, which lost 0 bases and 12 bases, there was a span of 18 bases. Germline-derived CDR1 and CDR2 are SQVTM and ANQGSEA. The CDR3 runs to 13 residues. The CDR3 DNA is TGCAGCGTTGAAGATCCGGTAAAGGGGGTTGGGTACTTC. Translating gives CSVEDPVKGVGYF.

This sequence joins TRBV4-2 and TRBJ1-5, with D maybe TRBD1 (6 bases). Germline lookup yields CDR1 LGHNA and CDR2 YNFKEQ. V was clipped by 0 bases and J by 6 bases, with 9 bases between them. CDR3 length: 14 amino acids. For the CDR3, the DNA is TGTGCCAGCAGCCAAGATAGGGGGGGTCAGCCCCAGCATTTT. Its protein is CASSQDRGGQPQHF.

CDR3 DNA: TGTGCCAGTAGTATCGGTCGGACAGATACGCAGTATTTT. Its protein product is CASSIGRTDTQYF. The rearrangement links TRBV19 to TRBJ2-3; no definite D call. Germline V gives CDR1 LNHDA, CDR2 SQIVND (reference sequence). Trimming removed 3 bases from V and 3 bases from J, with 7 bases in between. This CDR3 spans 13 amino acids.

The chain uses TRBV19 and TRBJ1-5; 7 bases align to TRBD1. The CDR3 is 18 residues long. The germline CDR1 and CDR2 sequences are LNHDA and SQIVND (reference sequence). V was pared by 9 bases and J by 1 base, with 18 bases of the junction left unmatched. The CDR3 region is CARTRQGGKLGSNQPQHF. The CDR3 DNA follows: TGTGCCAGAACCCGCCAGGGGGGAAAGTTGGGGAGCAATCAGCCCCAGCATTTT.

V usage is TRBV9 and J usage is TRBJ1-1; D possibly corresponds to TRBD1 (6 bases). The germline CDR1 and CDR2 sequences are SGDLS and YYNGEE. This CDR3 is built from 13 residues. The ends were cut back, 3 bases at V and 6 bases at J, with 12 bases in the middle. The CDR3 DNA reads as TGTGCCAGCAGCGGGCTCCCAGGGGCTGAAGCTTTCTTT. Its protein is CASSGLPGAEAFF.

This clone came up once. The genes are TRBV7-9 and TRBJ1-5; D is ambiguous. In germline, CDR1 is SEHNR, CDR2 FQNEAQ (reference sequence). The CDR3 consists of 15 residues. The V and J ends lost 1 base and 2 bases respectively, with 9 bases between them. CDR3 coding DNA: TGTGCCAGCAGCTTAGGCCCTAGACGCAATCAGCCCCAGCATTTT. It codes for CASSLGPRRNQPQHF.

The rearrangement links TRBV21-1 to TRBJ2-2; whether TRBD1, the table's D call, matches the DNA was not checked. TRBV21-1 is listed as a pseudogene. This CDR3 has 14 amino acids. CDR3 loop: CASISNEDTGELFF. The CDR3 coding sequence is TGTGCCAGCATCAGTAACGAAGACACCGGGGAGCTGTTTTTT.

The chain links TRBV6-6 to TRBJ2-7, with a tentative D call TRBD1 (5 bases). V lost 6 bases and J 0 bases, leaving 12 bases between the germline ends. CDR1 MNHNY and CDR2 SVGAGI come from the germline V gene (reference sequence). CDR3 length equals 14 residues. CDR3 in amino acids: CASRAGSPSYEQYF. DNA of the CDR3: TGTGCCAGCAGAGCAGGGTCTCCCTCCTACGAGCAGTACTTC.

This chain connects TRBV7-9 to TRBJ2-1, with D hard to call. V was clipped by 1 base and J by 0 bases, with 7 bases between them. The CDR3 sequence is 15 residues long. Germline CDR1 is SEHNR and CDR2 is FQNEAQ (reference sequence). The DNA for the CDR3 is TGTGCCAGCAGCTTAGTGTTGAGCTCCTACAATGAGCAGTTCTTC. Translation gives CASSLVLSSYNEQFF.